This T cell receptor (beta chain) was identified during a study of OX40 agonist ivuxolimab in advanced cancers. Study in general: The patients received agonistic anti-OX40 (CD134) antibody ivuxolimab. Overall study results and limits: Expanded clones were, on average, more numerous among CD8+ T cells than CD4+. Some nonresponders additionally presented with little normalized T-cell clonal expansion.

Points on this clone: Its target is not known.

At cycle 4 day 1, cycle 7 day 1, and baseline, blood was sampled. Trimming took 0 bases from V and 0 from J, leaving 7 bases between them. This CDR3 contains 15 residues. The germline gives CDR1 SGDLS, CDR2 YYNGEE. Data came from immunoSEQ multiplex PCR; TCRdb stores just in-frame clones and leaves some out. The data hold approximately 60,000 clones, with more than 85% observed a single time. This receptor was taken from an adult with an advanced solid tumor such as melanoma, head and neck, liver or kidney cancer. The V and J genes are TRBV9 and TRBJ1-5; D might be TRBD1 (6 bases). The material sequenced was CD4+ or CD8+ T cells sorted from blood, taken in a trial of the OX40 agonist ivuxolimab. The CDR3 DNA is TGTGCCAGCAGCGTAGAGGACAGTAGCAATCAGCCCCAGCATTTT. This sequence encodes CASSVEDSSNQPQHF.